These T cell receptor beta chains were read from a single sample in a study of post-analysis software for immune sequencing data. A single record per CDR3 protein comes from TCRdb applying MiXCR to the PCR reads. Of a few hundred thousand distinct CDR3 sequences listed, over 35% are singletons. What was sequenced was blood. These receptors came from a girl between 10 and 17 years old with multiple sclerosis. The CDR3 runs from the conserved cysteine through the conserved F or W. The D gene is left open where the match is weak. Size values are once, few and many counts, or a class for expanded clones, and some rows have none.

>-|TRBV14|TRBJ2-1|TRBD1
TGTGCCAGCAGCCCCGACAGGGCCTACTACAATGAGCAGTTCTTC
CASSPDRAYYNEQFF
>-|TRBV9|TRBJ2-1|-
TGTGCCAGCAGCGGAGGGGCGCACAATGAGCAGTTCTTC
CASSGGAHNEQFF
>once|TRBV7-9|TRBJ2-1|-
TGTGCCAGCAGCCTAGGAGGGAGTAGGGGAACAAATGAGCAGTTCTTC
CASSLGGSRGTNEQFF
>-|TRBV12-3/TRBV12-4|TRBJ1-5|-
TGTGCCAGCAGGCTAGAACCAGGTTCTCTCAATCAGCCCCAGCATTTT
CASRLEPGSLNQPQHF
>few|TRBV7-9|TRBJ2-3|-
TGTGCCAGCAGCTTACGGCCGAAGGGGGATACGCAGTATTTT
CASSLRPKGDTQYF
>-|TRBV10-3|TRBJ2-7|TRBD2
TGTGCCATCAGTGGCCTAGCGGGAGTTGGCGAGCAGTACTTC
CAISGLAGVGEQYF
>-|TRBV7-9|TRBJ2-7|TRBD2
TGTGCCAGCAGCCCGAGGGGCGGGGGATTCTACGAGCAGTACTTC
CASSPRGGGFYEQYF
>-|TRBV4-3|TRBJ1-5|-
TGCGCCAGCAGCCAAGGCGGCGGAAACAATCAGCCCCAGCATTTT
CASSQGGGNNQPQHF
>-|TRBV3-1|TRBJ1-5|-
TGTGCCAGCAGCCAAGATATGCAGCAGCCCCAGCATTTT
CASSQDMQQPQHF
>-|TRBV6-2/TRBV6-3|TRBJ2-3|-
TGTGCCAGCAGTTTGTGGCTAGTGGCCGATATGCAGTATTTT
CASSLWLVADMQYF
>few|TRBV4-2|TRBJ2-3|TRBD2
TGTGCCAGCAGCCAACCAAGCGGGGGAAGCACAGATACGCAGTATTTT
CASSQPSGGSTDTQYF
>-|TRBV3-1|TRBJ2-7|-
TGTGCCAGCAGCCCCCAGTTCCCTTCCTACGAGCAGTACTTC
CASSPQFPSYEQYF
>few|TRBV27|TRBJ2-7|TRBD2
TGTGCCAGCAGTTCGAACTTTGATCGGACTAGCGGGAAACGGTCTCTAGGCGAGCAGTACTTC
CASSSNFDRTSGKRSLGEQYF
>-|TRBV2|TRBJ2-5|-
TGTGCCAGCAGTGAGGGACGAACGCGGGAGACCCAGTACTTC
CASSEGRTRETQYF
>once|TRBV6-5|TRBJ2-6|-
TGTGCCAGCAGCCTAGGACTGTTCTCTGGGGCCAACGTCCTGACTTTC
CASSLGLFSGANVLTF
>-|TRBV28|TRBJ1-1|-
TGTGCCAGCAGTTTATGGCAGGGGCCCATGAACACTGAAGCTTTCTTT
CASSLWQGPMNTEAFF
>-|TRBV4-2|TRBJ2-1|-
TGTGCCAGCAGCCAAGATCAGAAGACCCTCAATGAGCAGTTCTTC
CASSQDQKTLNEQFF
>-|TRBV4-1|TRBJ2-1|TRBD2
TGCGCCAGCAGCCAAACGGGACTAGTAGGCGATGAGCAGTTCTTC
CASSQTGLVGDEQFF
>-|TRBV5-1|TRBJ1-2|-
TGCGCCAGCAGCTTGGTGCAGTCTGACGGCTACACCTTC
CASSLVQSDGYTF
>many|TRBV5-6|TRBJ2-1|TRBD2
TGTGCCAGCAGCCGACTAGCGGGTGGTTTCAATGAGCAGTTCTTC
CASSRLAGGFNEQFF
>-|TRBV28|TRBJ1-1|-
TGTGCCAGCAGTTCAACAGGTACCACTGAAGCTTTCTTT
CASSSTGTTEAFF
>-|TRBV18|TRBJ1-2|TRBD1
TGTGCCAGCTCATCTCAGGGACAGGGTTGGTATGGCTACACCTTC
CASSSQGQGWYGYTF
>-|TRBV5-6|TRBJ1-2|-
TGTGCCAGCAGCTTTCGGGAACCGGGGGGCTACACCTTC
CASSFREPGGYTF